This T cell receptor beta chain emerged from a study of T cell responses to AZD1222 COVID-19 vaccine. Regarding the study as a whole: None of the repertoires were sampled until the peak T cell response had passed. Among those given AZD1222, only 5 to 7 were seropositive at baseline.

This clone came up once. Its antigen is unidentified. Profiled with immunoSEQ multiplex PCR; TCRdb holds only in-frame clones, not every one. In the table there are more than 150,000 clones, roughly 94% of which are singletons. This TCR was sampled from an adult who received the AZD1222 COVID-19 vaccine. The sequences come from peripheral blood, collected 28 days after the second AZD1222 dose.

The CDR3 region is CASSLGRIHTDTQYF. CDR3 coding DNA: TGTGCCAGCAGCTTAGGGCGGATACACACAGATACGCAGTATTTT. The rearrangement uses TRBV11-2 and TRBJ2-3; D not certain. Germline CDR1 is SGHAT and CDR2 is FQNNGV. V lost 1 base to trimming and J lost 2 bases, with 10 bases between them. CDR3 length: 15 residues.